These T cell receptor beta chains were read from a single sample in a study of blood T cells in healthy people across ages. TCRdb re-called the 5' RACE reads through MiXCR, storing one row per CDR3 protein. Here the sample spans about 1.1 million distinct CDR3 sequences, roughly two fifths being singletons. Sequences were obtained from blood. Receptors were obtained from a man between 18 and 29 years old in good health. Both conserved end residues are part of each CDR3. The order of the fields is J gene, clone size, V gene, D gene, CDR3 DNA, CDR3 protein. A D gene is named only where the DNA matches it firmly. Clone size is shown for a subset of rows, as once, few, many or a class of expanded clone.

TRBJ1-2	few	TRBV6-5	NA	TGTGCCAGCAAAAACCCAGGGCACGGGAGCTACACCTTC	CASKNPGHGSYTF
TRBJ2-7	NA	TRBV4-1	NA	TGCGCCAGCAGCCAAGACTACGAGTCTTCCTACGAGCAGTACTTC	CASSQDYESSYEQYF
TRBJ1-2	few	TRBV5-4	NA	TGTGCCAGCAGCTTGCCAGAGAAACCCTATGGCTACACCTTC	CASSLPEKPYGYTF
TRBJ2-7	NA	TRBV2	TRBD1	TGTGCCAGCAGAGCCGACCGGGACAGGGCCTCCTACGAGCAGTACTTC	CASRADRDRASYEQYF
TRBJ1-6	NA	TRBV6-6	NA	TGTGCCAGCACGGGACTATATAATTCACCCCTCCACTTT	CASTGLYNSPLHF
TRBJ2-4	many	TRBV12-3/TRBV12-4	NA	TGTGCCAGCGGGGAGACATCGCTAGCCAAAAACATTCAGTACTTC	CASGETSLAKNIQYF
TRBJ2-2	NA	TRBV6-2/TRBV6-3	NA	TGTGCCAGCAGTTATATGGGGGACGGGGAGCTGTTTTTT	CASSYMGDGELFF
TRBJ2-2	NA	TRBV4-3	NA	TGCGCCAGCAGCCAAGAGGGTCGCACCAGGGAGCTGTTTTTT	CASSQEGRTRELFF
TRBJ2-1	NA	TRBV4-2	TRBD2	TGTGCCAGCAGCCAAGTTTACCGGGCGGGGGGGCCCAACAATGAGCAGTTCTTC	CASSQVYRAGGPNNEQFF
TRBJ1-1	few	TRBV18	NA	TGTGCCAGCTCACCACTCGCCCGGGTTGCTGATCCGAACACTGAAGCTTTCTTT	CASSPLARVADPNTEAFF
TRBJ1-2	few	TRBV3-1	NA	TGTGCCAGCAGCCAAGATTTGGGCAGGGGAGGCGGCTACACCTTC	CASSQDLGRGGGYTF
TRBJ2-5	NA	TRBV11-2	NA	TGTGCCAGCAGCTTAGCTGGGGGCGCAAAAGAGACCCAGTACTTC	CASSLAGGAKETQYF
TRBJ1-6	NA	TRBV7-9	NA	TGTGCCAGCAGCCCCTCGTCTACAGGGAGCAATTCACCCCTCCACTTT	CASSPSSTGSNSPLHF
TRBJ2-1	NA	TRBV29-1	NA	TGCAGCGTTGGAATGGCCCAGCAGTTCTTC	CSVGMAQQFF
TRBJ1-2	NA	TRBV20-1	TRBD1	TGCAGTGCTCGGACAGGGAGAGCCCAAAGCTACACCTTC	CSARTGRAQSYTF
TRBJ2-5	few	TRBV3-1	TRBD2	TGTGCCAGCAGTCAAGGAGCGGGGGCCCAAGAGACCCAGTACTTC	CASSQGAGAQETQYF
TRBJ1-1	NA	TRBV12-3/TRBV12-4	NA	TGTGCCAGCAGTTCAGACCCCACGGGGGAAGCTTTCTTT	CASSSDPTGEAFF
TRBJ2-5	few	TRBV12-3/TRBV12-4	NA	TGTGCCAGCAGTCCTCGTGGAGCAAGCGGGCTGCTGCAAGAGACCCAGTACTTC	CASSPRGASGLLQETQYF
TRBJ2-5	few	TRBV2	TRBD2	TGTGCCAGCAGTGAGACCGTCGGACTAGCCGGATACAATGAGCAGTACTTC	CASSETVGLAGYNEQYF
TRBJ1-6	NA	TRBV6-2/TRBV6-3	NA	TGTGCCAGCAGTACTCACCAAAGGAATAATTCACCCCTCCACTTT	CASSTHQRNNSPLHF
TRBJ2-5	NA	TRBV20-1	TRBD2	TGCAGTGCTGTACTAGCGGGGGGACAAGAGACCCAGTACTTC	CSAVLAGGQETQYF
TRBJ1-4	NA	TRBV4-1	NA	TGCGCCAGCAGCCGAGCGCTCCCAGAACTGTTTTTT	CASSRALPELFF
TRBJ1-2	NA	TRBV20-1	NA	NA	CSVLWTDSTAYGCTF
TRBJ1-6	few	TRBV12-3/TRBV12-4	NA	TGTGCCAGCAGTCTCGGTGAAACCCTCCACTTT	CASSLGETLHF
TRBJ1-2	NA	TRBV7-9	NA	TGTGCCAGCAGCGTTACGAGGGGCTATGGCTACACCTTC	CASSVTRGYGYTF
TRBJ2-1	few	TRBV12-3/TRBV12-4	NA	TGTGCCAGCAGCAGACAGGCCCGCTCCTACAATGAGCAGTTCTTC	CASSRQARSYNEQFF
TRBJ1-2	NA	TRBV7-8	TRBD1	TGTGCCAGCAGCTTATATTCGATGGTAGGACAGGGGGCGAACTATGGCTACACCTTC	CASSLYSMVGQGANYGYTF
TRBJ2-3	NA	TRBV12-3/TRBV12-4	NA	TGTGCCAGCAGCCCCACAATTAAGACCGGACTTCACACAGATACGCAGTATTTT	CASSPTIKTGLHTDTQYF
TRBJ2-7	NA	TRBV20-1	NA	TGCAGTACTGAATTCACCTCAGGCGAGCAGTACTTC	CSTEFTSGEQYF
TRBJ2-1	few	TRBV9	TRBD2	TGTGCCAGCAGCCAACTAGCGGGGGCGTCTCCTGAGCAGTTCTTC	CASSQLAGASPEQFF
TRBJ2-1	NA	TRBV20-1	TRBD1	TGCAGTGCTAGAGATCTAAACAGGGGATATGAGCAGTTCTTC	CSARDLNRGYEQFF
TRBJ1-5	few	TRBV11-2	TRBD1	TGTGCCAGCAGCTTAGCAGGGACAGTAGGTAATCAGCCCCAGCATTTT	CASSLAGTVGNQPQHF
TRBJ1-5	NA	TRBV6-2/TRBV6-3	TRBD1	TGTGCCACCAGGACAGGAGTGTCTCAGCCCCAGCATTTT	CATRTGVSQPQHF
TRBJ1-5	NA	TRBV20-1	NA	TGCAGTGCTAGAGTTGGGGAGGGAGATCAGCCCCAGCATTTT	CSARVGEGDQPQHF
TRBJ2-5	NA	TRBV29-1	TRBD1	TGCAGCGTCCGCGTCCCGGGACAGGGTCCTGGAGAGACCCAGTACTTC	CSVRVPGQGPGETQYF
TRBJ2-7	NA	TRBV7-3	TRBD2	TGTGCCAGCAGCCTGAAAGCGGGGGGGATTTCGGATGAGCAGTACTTC	CASSLKAGGISDEQYF
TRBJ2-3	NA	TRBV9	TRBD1	TGTGCCAGCAGCGGCGGACAGGCGTTCGGAGATACGCAGTATTTT	CASSGGQAFGDTQYF
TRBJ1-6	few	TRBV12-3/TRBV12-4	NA	TGTGCCAGCAGTGGTCACCTTGGTGGTTCACCCCTCCACTTT	CASSGHLGGSPLHF
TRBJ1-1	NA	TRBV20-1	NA	TGCAGTGCCCACCGAGGTGGGGGTGACACTGAAGCTTTCTTT	CSAHRGGGDTEAFF
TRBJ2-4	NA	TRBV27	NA	TGTGCCAGCGAGACTAGTGTTTGCATTCAGTACTTC	CASETSVCIQYF
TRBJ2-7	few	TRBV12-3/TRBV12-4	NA	TGTGCCAGCAGCCCGAGACAAGCCTACGAGCAGTACTTC	CASSPRQAYEQYF
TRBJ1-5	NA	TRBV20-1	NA	TGCAGTGCTACCGAGACAGCATCCCAGCCCCAGCATTTT	CSATETASQPQHF
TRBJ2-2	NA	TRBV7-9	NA	TGTGCCAGCAGCGGGACACCCAGAACCGGGGAGCTGTTTTTT	CASSGTPRTGELFF
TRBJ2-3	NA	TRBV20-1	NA	TGCAGTGCTAGGTTGGGGGGGCAGATAGATACGCAGTATTTT	CSARLGGQIDTQYF
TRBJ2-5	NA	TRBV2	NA	TGTGCCAGCAGTGAGAGTCTGAGGTACCAAGAGACCCAGTACTTC	CASSESLRYQETQYF
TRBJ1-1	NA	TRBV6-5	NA	TGTGCCAGTAGTGGCGGCGGGTCTGGCGGCACTGAAGCTTTCTTT	CASSGGGSGGTEAFF
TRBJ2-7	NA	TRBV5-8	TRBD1	TGTGCCAGCAGCTTGGCAACAGGGGGCGCATTCTACGAGCAGTACTTC	CASSLATGGAFYEQYF